The 10 T cell receptor beta chains below come from one sample, sequenced in a study of shared clonotypes between healthy human individuals (dated by TCRdb to 2018 to 2021). Library preparation was by the immunoSEQ multiplex PCR assay. As stored in TCRdb, this immuneACCESS dataset retains in-frame rearrangements with V and J assigned. A fraction of the clones does not appear; measured against another copy, unresolved V genes explain less than half of the discrepancy, and the remainder lacks a known reason. The sample table shows some 2,400,000 clones, and approximately 94% are seen once. Together, the top ten hold over 0.1% of the sample. Specimen: naive CD4+ T cells sorted from blood. The sample's cell subset or site, from its label and the paper: CD45RA+ positively selected. The receptors come from a man between 18 and 29 years old in good health.

This chain joins TRBV10-3 and TRBJ2-5; 8 nucleotides line up with TRBD2. V lost 3 bases to trimming and J lost 5 bases; unmatched junction nucleotides: 8. CDR3 size: 15 residues. The V gene's germline CDR1 is ENHRY and CDR2 SYGVKD. The CDR3, as DNA: TGTGCCATCAGTGATAAGCGGGGGAACGGGGAGACCCAGTACTTC. This sequence encodes CAISDKRGNGETQYF.

The V gene is TRBV2, the J gene TRBJ1-3; D is unclear. Trimming left V 4 bases short and J 4 bases short, with 8 bases between. This CDR3 has 13 amino acids. Germline V lookup: CDR1 SNHLY, CDR2 FYNNEI. The CDR3 sequence is CASSAQAGNTIYF. DNA of the CDR3: TGTGCCAGCAGTGCCCAAGCCGGAAACACCATATATTTT.

The V call is TRBV5-1, the J call TRBJ2-1; D gene ambiguous. Germline V lookup: CDR1 SGHRS, CDR2 YFSETQ. The CDR3 has 18 residues. V was clipped by 0 bases and J by 6 bases, with 22 bases between them. The CDR3 DNA is TGCGCCAGCAGCTTGGGCCCCCTTGGGTTTCCCCCGCTCAATGAGCAGTTCTTC. The encoded protein is CASSLGPLGFPPLNEQFF.

The genes are TRBV6-6 and TRBJ2-1; 7 positions match TRBD2. This CDR3 is built from 14 residues. The germline gives CDR1 MNHNY, CDR2 SVGAGI (reference sequence). With 6 bases clipped from V and 0 bases from J, the junction kept 2 bases outside the gene matches. This CDR3 reads CASRGGSSYNEQFF. The CDR3 nucleotides read TGTGCCAGCAGGGGGGGGAGCTCCTACAATGAGCAGTTCTTC.

The chain combines TRBV29-1 with TRBJ2-6, with a weak D call TRBD2 (5 bases). CDR3 length: 14 amino acids. V lost 5 bases, J lost 0 bases, and 8 bases lay in between. Germline V gives CDR1 SQVTM, CDR2 ANQGSEA. This CDR3 is CSVSGTSGANVLTF. CDR3 DNA: TGCAGCGTTTCGGGAACCTCTGGGGCCAACGTCCTGACTTTC.

Points on this clone: Other nucleotide sequences from this sample produce the same CDR3. The chain joins TRBV18 to TRBJ2-7; 8 positions match TRBD2. Germline loops: CDR1 KGHSH, CDR2 LQKENI. The V and J ends lost 3 bases and 0 bases, in that order; junction bases with no gene match: 1. The CDR3 loop spans 14 amino acids. The CDR3 reads CASSPSGGSYEQYF. The CDR3 DNA reads as TGTGCCAGCTCACCCAGCGGGGGCTCCTACGAGCAGTACTTC.

The CDR3, as DNA: TGCGCCAGCAGCTTGTCAGGGTTTAGCAATCAGCCCCAGCATTTT. Translating gives CASSLSGFSNQPQHF. V is TRBV5-1 and J is TRBJ1-5; tentative D call: TRBD1 (5 bases). V was clipped by 1 base and J by 0 bases, with 8 bases between them. The CDR3 has 15 amino acids. Germline values: CDR1 SGHRS, CDR2 YFSETQ.

The CDR3 protein is CASIETGAGYEQYF. The CDR3 nucleotides read TGTGCCAGCATTGAGACCGGGGCGGGCTACGAGCAGTACTTC. This chain connects TRBV6-5 to TRBJ2-7, with D perhaps TRBD1 or TRBD2 (5 bases each). Germline CDR1 is MNHEY and CDR2 is SVGAGI. V gave up 7 bases and J gave up 3 bases, with 16 bases separating them. This CDR3 contains 14 residues.

This clone has a single count. The V gene is TRBV5-8, the J gene TRBJ1-5, with no clear D. CDR3 length: 12 amino acids. Germline V gene lookup returns CDR1 SGHTS and CDR2 YDEGEE. V lost 4 bases and J 5 bases, leaving 7 bases between the germline ends. CDR3 protein: CASSRTDQPQHF. The CDR3 DNA is TGTGCCAGCAGCCGAACCGATCAGCCCCAGCATTTT.

The count of this clone is one. The chain links TRBV6-6 to TRBJ1-2, with no clear D. This CDR3 has 12 residues. The germline CDR1 and CDR2 sequences are MNHNY and SVGAGI (reference sequence). Trimming took off 4 bases at V and 8 bases at J, with 11 bases between the two ends. For the CDR3, the DNA is TGTGCCAGCAGTTTGAGGGAGTACGGCTACACCTTC. Protein sequence: CASSLREYGYTF.